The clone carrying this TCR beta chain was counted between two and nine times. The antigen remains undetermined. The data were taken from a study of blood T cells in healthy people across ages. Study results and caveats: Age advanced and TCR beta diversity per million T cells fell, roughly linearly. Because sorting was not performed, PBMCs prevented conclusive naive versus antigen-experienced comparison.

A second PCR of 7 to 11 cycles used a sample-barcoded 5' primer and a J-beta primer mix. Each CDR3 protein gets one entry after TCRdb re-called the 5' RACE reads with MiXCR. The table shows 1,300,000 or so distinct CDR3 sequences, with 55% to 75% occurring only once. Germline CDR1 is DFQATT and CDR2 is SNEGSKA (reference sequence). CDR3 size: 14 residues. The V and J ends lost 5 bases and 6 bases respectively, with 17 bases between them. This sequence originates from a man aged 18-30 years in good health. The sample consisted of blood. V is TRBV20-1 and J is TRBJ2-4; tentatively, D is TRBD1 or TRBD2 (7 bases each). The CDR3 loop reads CSASLAGGGNIQYF. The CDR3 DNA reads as TGCAGTGCTTCACTCGCAGGGGGGGGAAACATTCAGTACTTC.